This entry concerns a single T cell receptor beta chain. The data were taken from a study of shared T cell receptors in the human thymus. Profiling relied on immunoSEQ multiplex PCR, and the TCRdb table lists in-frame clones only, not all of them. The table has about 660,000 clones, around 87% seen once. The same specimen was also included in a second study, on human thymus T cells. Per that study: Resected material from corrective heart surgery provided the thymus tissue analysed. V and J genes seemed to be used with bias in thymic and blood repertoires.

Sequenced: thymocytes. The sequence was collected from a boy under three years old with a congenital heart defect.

CDR3 region: CASSLSRRAGLYEQYF. Written as DNA, the CDR3 is TGTGCCAGCAGTTTAAGTCGGAGGGCAGGGCTTTACGAGCAGTACTTC. The rearrangement links TRBV27 to TRBJ2-7; possible D gene TRBD2, 6 bases. CDR3 length equals 16 residues. Trimming left V 2 bases short and J 4 bases short, with 18 bases between. Germline V lookup: CDR1 MNHEY, CDR2 SMNVEV (reference sequence).